The TCR beta chain described here comes from a study of shared clonotypes between healthy human individuals. CDR1 is SGHRS, CDR2 YFSETQ, per germline. The V and J ends lost 0 bases and 1 base, in that order; junction bases with no gene match: 3. This CDR3 spans 15 amino acids. Clones were sequenced by immunoSEQ multiplex PCR, and TCRdb holds only the in-frame ones, with some missing. Of approximately 2.5 million clones in the sample, more than 90% were seen once. This receptor was obtained from a man aged 18 to 30 in good health. The V and J genes are TRBV5-1 and TRBJ2-5; 7 nucleotides agree with TRBD2. The source material was naive CD4+ T cells sorted from blood. Subset denoted: CD45RA+ positively selected. CDR3 in amino acids: CASSLVPGGQETQYF. The CDR3 DNA is TGCGCCAGCAGCTTGGTTCCGGGAGGCCAAGAGACCCAGTACTTC.